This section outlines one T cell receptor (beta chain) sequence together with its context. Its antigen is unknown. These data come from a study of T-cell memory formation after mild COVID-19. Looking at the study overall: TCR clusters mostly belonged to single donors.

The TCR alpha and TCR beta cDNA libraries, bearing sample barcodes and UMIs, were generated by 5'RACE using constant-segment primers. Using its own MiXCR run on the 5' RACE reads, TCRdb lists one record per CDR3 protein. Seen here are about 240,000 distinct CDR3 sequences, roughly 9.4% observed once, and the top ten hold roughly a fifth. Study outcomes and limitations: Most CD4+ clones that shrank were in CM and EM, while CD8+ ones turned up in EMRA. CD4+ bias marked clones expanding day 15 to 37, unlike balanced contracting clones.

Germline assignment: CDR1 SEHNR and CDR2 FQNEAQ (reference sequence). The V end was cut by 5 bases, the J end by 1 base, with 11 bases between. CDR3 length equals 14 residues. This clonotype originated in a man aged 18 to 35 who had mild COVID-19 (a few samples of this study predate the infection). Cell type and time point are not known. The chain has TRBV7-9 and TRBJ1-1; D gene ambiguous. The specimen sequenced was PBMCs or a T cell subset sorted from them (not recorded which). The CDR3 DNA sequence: TGTGCCAGCAGCAGCTTGCCAGGGAACACTGAAGCTTTCTTT. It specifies CASSSLPGNTEAFF. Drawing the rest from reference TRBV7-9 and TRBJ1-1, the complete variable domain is DTGVSQNPRHKITKRGQNVTFRCDPISEHNRLYWYRQTLGQGPEFLTYFQNEAQLEKSRLLSDRFSAERPKGSFSTLEIQRTEQGDSAMYLCASSSLPGNTEAFFGQGTRLTVV.